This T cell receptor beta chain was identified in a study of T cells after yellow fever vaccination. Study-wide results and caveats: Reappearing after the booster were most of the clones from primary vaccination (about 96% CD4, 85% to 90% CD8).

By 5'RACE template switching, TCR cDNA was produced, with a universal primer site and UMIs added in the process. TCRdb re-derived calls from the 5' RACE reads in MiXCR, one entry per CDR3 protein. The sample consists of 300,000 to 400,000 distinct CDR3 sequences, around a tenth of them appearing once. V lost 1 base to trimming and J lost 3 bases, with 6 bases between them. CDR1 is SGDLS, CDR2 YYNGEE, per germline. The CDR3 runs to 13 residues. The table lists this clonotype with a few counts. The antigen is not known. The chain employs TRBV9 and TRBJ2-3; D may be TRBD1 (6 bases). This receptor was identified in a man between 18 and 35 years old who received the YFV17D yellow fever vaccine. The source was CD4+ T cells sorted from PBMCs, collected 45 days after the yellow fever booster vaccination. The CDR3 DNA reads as TGTGCCAGCAGCGTACAGGGGACAGATACGCAGTATTTT. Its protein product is CASSVQGTDTQYF.